The rows below give T cell receptor beta chains drawn from one sample of a study of shared clonotypes between healthy human individuals. Here immunoSEQ multiplex PCR was the method, and the copy in TCRdb shows in-frame clones only, minus some. This sample yields some 500,000 clones, of which about 96% are seen a single time; about 0.06% belongs to the top ten. The sequenced sample consisted of naive CD4+ T cells sorted from blood. The receptors originated from a woman younger than 45 in good health. The CDR3 runs from the conserved cysteine through the conserved F or W. The order of the fields is J gene, clone size, D gene, V gene, CDR3 protein, CDR3 DNA. The D gene is left open where the match is weak. Clone size is not always given. Where it is, it says once, few, many or a class for expanded clones.

j_call: TRBJ2-7; clone_size: NA; d_call: NA; v_call: TRBV27; cdr3_aa: CASSFRASEISTYEQYF; cdr3_nt: TGTGCCAGCAGTTTTAGGGCTAGCGAGATCAGCACCTACGAGCAGTACTTC
j_call: TRBJ1-4; clone_size: NA; d_call: NA; v_call: TRBV11-2; cdr3_aa: CASSAMREKLFF; cdr3_nt: TGTGCCAGCAGCGCTATGCGTGAAAAACTGTTTTTT
j_call: TRBJ2-3; clone_size: NA; d_call: NA; v_call: TRBV10-3; cdr3_aa: CAISERDGVTDTQYF; cdr3_nt: TGTGCCATCAGTGAGCGGGACGGAGTCACAGATACGCAGTATTTT
j_call: TRBJ1-4; clone_size: NA; d_call: NA; v_call: TRBV6-5; cdr3_aa: CASSFGNSREKLFF; cdr3_nt: TGTGCCAGCAGTTTTGGGAATTCTAGGGAAAAACTGTTTTTT
j_call: TRBJ2-7; clone_size: once; d_call: TRBD2; v_call: TRBV2; cdr3_aa: CASSPGLASYEQYF; cdr3_nt: TGTGCCAGCAGCCCGGGACTAGCCTCCTACGAGCAGTACTTC
j_call: TRBJ2-6; clone_size: NA; d_call: NA; v_call: TRBV6-5; cdr3_aa: CASSSLLSSGANVLTF; cdr3_nt: TGTGCCAGCAGTTCCCTGCTGTCCTCTGGGGCCAACGTCCTGACTTTC
j_call: TRBJ2-7; clone_size: NA; d_call: TRBD1; v_call: TRBV19; cdr3_aa: CASSSSGTGAFEQYF; cdr3_nt: TGTGCCAGTAGTAGCTCGGGGACAGGGGCCTTCGAGCAGTACTTC
j_call: TRBJ2-7; clone_size: NA; d_call: NA; v_call: TRBV28; cdr3_aa: CASARTGSYEQYF; cdr3_nt: TGTGCCAGCGCCCGGACGGGATCCTACGAGCAGTACTTC
j_call: TRBJ1-4; clone_size: NA; d_call: TRBD1; v_call: TRBV2; cdr3_aa: CASSALSGGKTGLFF; cdr3_nt: TGTGCCAGCAGTGCCCTATCAGGGGGGAAAACCGGACTGTTTTTT
j_call: TRBJ2-1; clone_size: NA; d_call: TRBD2; v_call: TRBV7-3; cdr3_aa: CASSPTSGIGYEQFF; cdr3_nt: TGTGCCAGCAGCCCCACTAGCGGGATCGGGTATGAGCAGTTCTTC
j_call: TRBJ2-1; clone_size: NA; d_call: NA; v_call: TRBV7-8; cdr3_aa: CASSIISIEQFF; cdr3_nt: TGTGCCAGCAGCATCATCTCGATTGAGCAGTTCTTC
j_call: TRBJ2-3; clone_size: NA; d_call: NA; v_call: TRBV7-2; cdr3_aa: CASSPRAGSTDTQYF; cdr3_nt: TGTGCCAGCAGCCCCAGGGCGGGGTCCACAGATACGCAGTATTTT
j_call: TRBJ2-7; clone_size: NA; d_call: TRBD2; v_call: TRBV25-1; cdr3_aa: CASRAGVVYEQYF; cdr3_nt: TGTGCCAGCAGAGCGGGAGTCGTTTACGAGCAGTACTTC
j_call: TRBJ2-7; clone_size: NA; d_call: TRBD2; v_call: TRBV5-1; cdr3_aa: CASSLGLAGGSYEQYF; cdr3_nt: TGCGCCAGCAGCTTGGGACTAGCGGGAGGTAGCTACGAGCAGTACTTC
j_call: TRBJ1-1; clone_size: NA; d_call: NA; v_call: TRBV7-2; cdr3_aa: CASSSTGHTEAFF; cdr3_nt: TGTGCCAGCAGCTCCACGGGGCACACTGAAGCTTTCTTT
j_call: TRBJ2-7; clone_size: NA; d_call: TRBD2; v_call: TRBV28; cdr3_aa: CASSYSFSGPTYEQYF; cdr3_nt: TGTGCCAGCAGTTATTCCTTTAGCGGGCCGACCTACGAGCAGTACTTC
j_call: TRBJ2-3; clone_size: NA; d_call: NA; v_call: TRBV29-1; cdr3_aa: CSVVGVADTQYF; cdr3_nt: TGCAGCGTTGTCGGGGTGGCAGATACGCAGTATTTT
j_call: TRBJ2-7; clone_size: NA; d_call: TRBD1; v_call: TRBV28; cdr3_aa: CASATGGLGYEQYF; cdr3_nt: TGTGCCAGCGCCACAGGGGGTCTCGGCTACGAGCAGTACTTC
j_call: TRBJ2-6; clone_size: NA; d_call: NA; v_call: TRBV28; cdr3_aa: CASRTASGANVLTF; cdr3_nt: TGTGCCAGCAGAACAGCCTCTGGGGCCAACGTCCTGACTTTC
j_call: TRBJ2-7; clone_size: NA; d_call: NA; v_call: TRBV18; cdr3_aa: CASSRLGPTNEQYF; cdr3_nt: TGTGCCAGCTCACGACTAGGACCAACAAACGAGCAGTACTTC
j_call: TRBJ2-6; clone_size: NA; d_call: NA; v_call: TRBV5-5; cdr3_aa: CASSWGRPSGANVLTF; cdr3_nt: TGTGCCAGCAGCTGGGGGCGGCCCTCTGGGGCCAACGTCCTGACTTTC
j_call: TRBJ1-1; clone_size: NA; d_call: NA; v_call: TRBV11-2; cdr3_aa: CASSLDPYTEAFF; cdr3_nt: TGTGCCAGCAGCTTAGATCCTTACACTGAAGCTTTCTTT
j_call: TRBJ1-2; clone_size: NA; d_call: NA; v_call: TRBV7-3; cdr3_aa: CASSPRAGGDYGYTF; cdr3_nt: TGTGCCAGCAGCCCCCGGGCGGGCGGTGACTATGGCTACACCTTC
j_call: TRBJ1-5; clone_size: NA; d_call: TRBD1; v_call: TRBV4-1; cdr3_aa: CASSQGQGARNQPQHF; cdr3_nt: TGCGCCAGCAGCCAGGGGCAGGGGGCGCGCAATCAGCCCCAGCATTTT
j_call: TRBJ2-7; clone_size: once; d_call: TRBD2; v_call: TRBV10-1; cdr3_aa: CASIIGSGTCDIYEQYF; cdr3_nt: TGCGCCAGCATTATTGGTAGCGGGACCTGCGACATCTACGAGCAGTACTTC
j_call: TRBJ1-4; clone_size: NA; d_call: NA; v_call: TRBV10-3; cdr3_aa: CAISEPPTNEKLFF; cdr3_nt: TGTGCCATCAGTGAGCCTCCAACTAATGAAAAACTGTTTTTT
j_call: TRBJ2-3; clone_size: NA; d_call: TRBD2; v_call: TRBV28; cdr3_aa: CASSFQQLAGVVADTQYF; cdr3_nt: TGTGCCAGCAGTTTCCAACAACTAGCGGGAGTTGTTGCAGATACGCAGTATTTT
j_call: TRBJ1-5; clone_size: NA; d_call: NA; v_call: TRBV11-2; cdr3_aa: CASSLGRDQPQHF; cdr3_nt: TGTGCCAGCAGCCTGGGACGGGACCAGCCCCAGCATTTT
j_call: TRBJ1-5; clone_size: NA; d_call: NA; v_call: TRBV7-9; cdr3_aa: CASSLKGKNQPQHF; cdr3_nt: TGTGCCAGCAGCTTAAAAGGAAAGAATCAGCCCCAGCATTTT
j_call: TRBJ2-1; clone_size: NA; d_call: NA; v_call: TRBV7-6; cdr3_aa: CASSLVNGAGNNEQFF; cdr3_nt: TGTGCCAGCAGCTTAGTGAACGGTGCTGGGAACAATGAGCAGTTCTTC
j_call: TRBJ1-5; clone_size: NA; d_call: TRBD1; v_call: TRBV28; cdr3_aa: CASSSRKDRDRNQPQHF; cdr3_nt: TGTGCCAGCAGTTCTCGGAAGGACAGGGATCGCAATCAGCCCCAGCATTTT